This T cell receptor (delta chain) is drawn from a study of γδ T cells in repeated Plasmodium falciparum infection. Study-wide context: Four controlled malaria infections with P. falciparum NF54 spanned around 91 weeks.

This clone has a handful of counts. This DNA's translation differs at residue 17 from TCRdb's protein, which comes from a much larger clone; a read error is likely, and the protein shown is translated from the DNA. TCRdb re-called the multiplex PCR reads through CATT. The repertoire holds 70,000 to 95,000 delta-chain clones, with more than 1.4% as singletons. Gammadelta T cells were flow-sorted from PBMC into Vgamma9/Vdelta2+ and Vdelta2-negative populations for bulk analysis. V lost 0 bases to trimming and J lost 10 bases, with 37 bases between them. The CDR3 length is 21 residues. From germline, CDR1 is TSESDYY and CDR2 QEAYKQQN.

Sequenced input: gamma-delta T cells from blood. The chain has TRAV38-2/DV8 and TRDJ1; maybe TRDD2 (6 bases). This TCR was sampled from a pool of human donors (malaria-infected and uninfected, not separated). The CDR3 loop reads CAYRSAGIGGFLLLSGGGLIF. CDR3 coding DNA: TGTGCTTATAGGAGCGCGGGTATAGGAGGCTTCCTGCTACTGAGCGGGGGCGGACTCATCTTT.